Here is one T cell receptor beta chain with its context. This sample stems from a study of blood T cell repertoires in COVID-19. Across the study: PBMCs, B-cell-depleted T cells, or T cells were the source of the cDNA or gDNA that made up the material.

Germline V gene data show CDR1 as PRHDT and CDR2 as FYEKMQ (reference sequence). V was pared by 5 bases and J by 6 bases, with 10 bases between. The CDR3 has 12 amino acids. Method: immunoSEQ multiplex PCR; TCRdb's copy keeps in-frame clones and lacks some. The table shows 270,000 or so clones, with around 83% occurring only once. The sequencing sample was made of PBMCs or T cells enriched from blood (not recorded which). The chain carries TRBV13 and TRBJ1-1; D is undetermined. This clonotype was obtained from a woman in her fifties or sixties who had been exposed to COVID-19. The CDR3 DNA reads as TGTGCCAGCAGCCAACTCAGGCCTGAAGCTTTCTTT. Translation gives CASSQLRPEAFF.